Sequencing of this TCR beta chain was carried out in a study of blood T cell repertoires in COVID-19. Study-wide background: The analysed material was cDNA or gDNA that came from T cells, B-cell-depleted T cells, or PBMCs.

Worth noting for this clone: The same CDR3 arises from other DNA sequences in this sample as well.

Under the authors' procedure: For nucleated cells, counts were estimated from reference gene primer amplification. Here immunoSEQ multiplex PCR was the method, and the copy in TCRdb shows in-frame clones only, minus some. The V and J calls and the clone size are those of that table, but D and trimming were determined from the DNA. The sample has fewer than 250,000 clones; 70% to 90% are singletons. This CDR3 has 14 amino acids. Germline values: CDR1 MNHEY, CDR2 SMNVEV (reference sequence). V was pared by 6 bases and J by 0 bases, with 6 bases between. Patients of the Seattle cohort, enrolled during active infection, were followed longitudinally.

The rearrangement links TRBV27 to TRBJ1-6, with D tentatively TRBD1 (6 bases). The origin of this receptor is a man aged 55 to 70 with COVID-19, enrolled during active disease. Sequencing input: peripheral blood. The CDR3 DNA reads TGTGCCAGCAGGGACAGCTCCTATAATTCACCCCTCCACTTT. Its protein product is CASRDSSYNSPLHF.